Reported below is one T cell receptor (beta chain). Its antigen is still unknown. This CDR3 comprises 15 residues. The germline V gene has CDR1 MNHNS and CDR2 SASEGT. The data stem from a study of T cells expressing NK-cell markers. TCRdb reworked the 5' RACE reads into one entry per CDR3 protein, no DNA. The sample yields 200,000 to 300,000 distinct CDR3 sequences, of which the top ten take up more than 3.5%. Notes on the study in general: Expanded NKG2C+ T cell clones had unclear HCMV specificity.

This rearrangement joins TRBV6-1 to TRBJ1-6. This clonotype was sampled from a woman aged 18-70 years in good health. The sample taken for sequencing was blood T cells: a sorted CD56 or NKG2C T cell subset, CD4+ or CD8+ T cells, or bulk PBMC T cells (not recorded which). This CDR3 is CASTLAQGVSSPLHF.